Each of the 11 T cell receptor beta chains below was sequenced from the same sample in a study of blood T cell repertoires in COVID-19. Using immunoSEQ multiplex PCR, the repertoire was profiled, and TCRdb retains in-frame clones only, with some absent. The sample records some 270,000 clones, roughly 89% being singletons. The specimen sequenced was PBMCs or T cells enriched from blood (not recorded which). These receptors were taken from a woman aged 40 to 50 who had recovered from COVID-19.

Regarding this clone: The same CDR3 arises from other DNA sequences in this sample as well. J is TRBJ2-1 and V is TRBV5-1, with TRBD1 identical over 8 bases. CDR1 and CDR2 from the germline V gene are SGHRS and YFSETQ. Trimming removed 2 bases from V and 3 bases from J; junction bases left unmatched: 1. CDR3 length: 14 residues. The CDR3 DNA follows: TGCGCCAGCAGCTTAGGGACAGGCTACAATGAGCAGTTCTTC. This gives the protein CASSLGTGYNEQFF.

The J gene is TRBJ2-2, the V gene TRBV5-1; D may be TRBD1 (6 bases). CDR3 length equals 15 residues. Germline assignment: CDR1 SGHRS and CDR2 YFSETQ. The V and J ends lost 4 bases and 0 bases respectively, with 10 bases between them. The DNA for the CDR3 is TGCGCCAGCAGCCCAGGGACATCGAACACCGGGGAGCTGTTTTTT. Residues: CASSPGTSNTGELFF. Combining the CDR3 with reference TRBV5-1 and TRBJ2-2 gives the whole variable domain KAGVTQTPRYLIKTRGQQVTLSCSPISGHRSVSWYQQTPGQGLQFLFEYFSETQRNKGNFPGRFSGRQFSNSRSEMNVSTLELGDSALYLCASSPGTSNTGELFFGEGSRLTVL.

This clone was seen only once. DNA for the CDR3: TGTGCCAGCAGGGCGACAGGGGTTGAGGAGCAGTTCTTC. It is translated as CASRATGVEEQFF. V and J are TRBV4-2 and TRBJ2-1, with 8 bases matching TRBD1. The length of the CDR3 is 13 residues. V dropped 6 bases and J dropped 10; count of bases not matched to a gene: 8. Germline CDR1 LGHNA, CDR2 YNFKEQ.

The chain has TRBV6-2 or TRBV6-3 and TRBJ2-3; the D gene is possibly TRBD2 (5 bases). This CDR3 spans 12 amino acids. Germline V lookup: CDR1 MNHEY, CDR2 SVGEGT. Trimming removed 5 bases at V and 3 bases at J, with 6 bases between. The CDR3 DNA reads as TGTGCCAGCAGTCAGCGGACAGATACGCAGTATTTT. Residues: CASSQRTDTQYF.

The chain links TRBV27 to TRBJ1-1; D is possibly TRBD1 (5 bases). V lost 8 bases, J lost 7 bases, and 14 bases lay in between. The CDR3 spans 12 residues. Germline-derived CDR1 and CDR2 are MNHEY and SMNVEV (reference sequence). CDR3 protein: CASGTWGGEAFF. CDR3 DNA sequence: TGTGCCAGCGGAACCTGGGGGGGTGAAGCTTTCTTT.

CDR3: CAWSVIDGTGNSPLHF. The CDR3 DNA follows: TGTGCCTGGAGTGTAATTGATGGGACAGGGAATTCACCCCTCCACTTT. The chain couples TRBV30 to TRBJ1-6; 9 bases are shared with TRBD1. The CDR3 runs 16 residues. CDR1 GTSNPN and CDR2 SVGIG come from the germline V gene (reference sequence). J lost 7 bases, V lost 0 bases, and 7 bases had no gene match.

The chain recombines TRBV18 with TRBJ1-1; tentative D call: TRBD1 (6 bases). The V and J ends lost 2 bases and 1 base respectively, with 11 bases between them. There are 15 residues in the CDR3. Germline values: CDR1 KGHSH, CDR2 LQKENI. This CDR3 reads CASSPYGDKNTEAFF. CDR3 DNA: TGTGCCAGCTCACCATATGGGGACAAGAACACTGAAGCTTTCTTT.

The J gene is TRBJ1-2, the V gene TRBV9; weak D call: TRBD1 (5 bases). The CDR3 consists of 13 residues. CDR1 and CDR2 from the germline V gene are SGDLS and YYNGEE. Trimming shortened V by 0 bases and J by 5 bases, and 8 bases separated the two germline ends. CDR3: CASSVAGIYGYTF. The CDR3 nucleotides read TGTGCCAGCAGCGTAGCAGGGATTTATGGCTACACCTTC.

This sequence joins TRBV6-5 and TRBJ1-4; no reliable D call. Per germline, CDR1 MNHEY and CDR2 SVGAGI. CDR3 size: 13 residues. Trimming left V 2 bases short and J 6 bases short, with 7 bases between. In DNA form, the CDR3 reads TGTGCCAGCAGTTACGAGGGTGATGAAAAACTGTTTTTT. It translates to CASSYEGDEKLFF.

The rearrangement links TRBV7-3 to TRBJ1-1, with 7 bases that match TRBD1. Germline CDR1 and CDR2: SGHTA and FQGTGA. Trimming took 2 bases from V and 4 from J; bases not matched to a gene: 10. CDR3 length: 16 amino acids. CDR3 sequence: CASSLEWRRGFTEAFF. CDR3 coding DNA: TGTGCCAGCAGCTTAGAGTGGCGCAGGGGGTTCACTGAAGCTTTCTTT.

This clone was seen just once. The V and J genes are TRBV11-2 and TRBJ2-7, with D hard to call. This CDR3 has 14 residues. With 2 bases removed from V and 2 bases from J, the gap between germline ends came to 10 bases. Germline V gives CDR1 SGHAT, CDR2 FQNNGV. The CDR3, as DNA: TGTGCCAGCAGCTTACTGAAAGCGACCTACGAGCAGTACTTC. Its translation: CASSLLKATYEQYF.